The 2 T cell receptor beta chains listed next were all sequenced from one sample in a study of blood T cell repertoires in COVID-19. Method: immunoSEQ multiplex PCR; TCRdb's copy keeps in-frame clones and lacks some. This repertoire shows 150,000 or so clones, 75% to 80% found once; its top ten account for roughly 2.9%. Sequencing used PBMCs or T cells enriched from blood (not recorded which). These receptors came from a woman aged 45-59 years who had recovered from COVID-19.

This clone was counted only a few times. The chain links TRBV11-2 to TRBJ1-2, with TRBD1 matching over 7 bases. The length of the CDR3 is 14 residues. Trimming at V came to 0 bases and at J to 6 bases, leaving 4 bases not matched to a gene. Germline V CDR1 and CDR2: SGHAT, FQNNGV. Here the CDR3 DNA reads TGTGCCAGCAGCTTAGACCAGACAGGGAATGGCTACACCTTC. Protein product: CASSLDQTGNGYTF.

This chain connects TRBV7-2 to TRBJ2-5, with a weak D call TRBD2 (6 bases). The CDR3 loop spans 15 amino acids. Looked up from germline, CDR1 is SGHTA and CDR2 is FQGNSA. Trimming removed 5 bases at V and 2 bases at J, with 15 bases between. The chain's CDR3 is CASSPTGLKQETQYF. In DNA, the CDR3 is TGTGCCAGCAGCCCCACGGGACTTAAACAAGAGACCCAGTACTTC.